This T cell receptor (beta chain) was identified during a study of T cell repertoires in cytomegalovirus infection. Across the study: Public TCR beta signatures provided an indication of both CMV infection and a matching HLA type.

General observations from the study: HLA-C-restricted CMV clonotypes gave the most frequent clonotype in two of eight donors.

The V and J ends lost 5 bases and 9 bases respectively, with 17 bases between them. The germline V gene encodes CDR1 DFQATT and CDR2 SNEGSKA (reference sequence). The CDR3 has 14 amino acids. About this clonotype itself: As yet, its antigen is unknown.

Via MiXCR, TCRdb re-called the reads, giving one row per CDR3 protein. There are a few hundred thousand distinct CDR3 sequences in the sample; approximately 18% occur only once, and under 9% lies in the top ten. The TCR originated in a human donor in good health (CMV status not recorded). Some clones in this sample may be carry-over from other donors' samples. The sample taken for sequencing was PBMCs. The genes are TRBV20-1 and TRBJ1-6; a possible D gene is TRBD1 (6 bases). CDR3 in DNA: TGCAGTGCTTTAGTCCCTGGAGGGGGTTCACCCCTCCACTTT. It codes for CSALVPGGGSPLHF.